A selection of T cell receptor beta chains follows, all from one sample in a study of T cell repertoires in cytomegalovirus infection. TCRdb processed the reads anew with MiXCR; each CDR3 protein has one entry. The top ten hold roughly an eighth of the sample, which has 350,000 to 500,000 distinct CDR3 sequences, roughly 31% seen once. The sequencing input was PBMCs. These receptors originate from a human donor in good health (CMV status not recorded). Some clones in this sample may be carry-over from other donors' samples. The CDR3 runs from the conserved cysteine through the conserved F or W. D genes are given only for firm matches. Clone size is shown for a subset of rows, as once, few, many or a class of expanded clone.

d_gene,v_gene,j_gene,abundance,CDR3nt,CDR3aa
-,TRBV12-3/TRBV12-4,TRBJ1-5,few,TGTGCCAGCAGTCTCGGACAGTTTGGTCAGCCCCAGCATTTT,CASSLGQFGQPQHF
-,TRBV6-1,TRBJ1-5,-,TGTGCTAGCAGTGAGCGGCAGGGCTGTCAGCCCCAGCATTTT,CASSERQGCQPQHF
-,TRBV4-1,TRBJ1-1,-,TGCGCCAGCAGCCCCGGACTGGGTTCTGAAGCTTTCTTT,CASSPGLGSEAFF
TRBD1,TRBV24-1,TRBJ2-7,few,TGTGCCACCAGTGATCGACGGGACAGATACTACGAGCAGTACTTC,CATSDRRDRYYEQYF
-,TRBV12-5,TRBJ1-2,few,TGTGCTAGTGTGGAGGGAGAGGACTATGGCTACACCTTC,CASVEGEDYGYTF
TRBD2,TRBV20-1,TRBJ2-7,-,TGCAGTGCTAGTGAACTAGCGGGCCCCCTTGAGCAGTACTTC,CSASELAGPLEQYF
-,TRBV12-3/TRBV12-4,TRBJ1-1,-,TGTGCCAGCAGCTGGGGGGGGCTGACTGAAGCTTTCTTT,CASSWGGLTEAFF
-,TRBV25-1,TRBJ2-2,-,TGTGCCAGCAGTGTTAGTAGCCGACCCGGGGAGCTGTTTTTT,CASSVSSRPGELFF
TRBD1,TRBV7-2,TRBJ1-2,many,TGTGCCAGCAGCTCTCCCGACAGGGGAGTCTATGGCTACACCTTC,CASSSPDRGVYGYTF
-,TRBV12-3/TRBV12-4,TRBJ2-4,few,TGTGCCAGCAGTTTGAGGGGTATCAAAAACATTCAGTACTTC,CASSLRGIKNIQYF
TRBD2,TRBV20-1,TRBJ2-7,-,TGCAGTGCCTCCGGGAGGGGTGGGTTCGCCGAGCAGTACTTC,CSASGRGGFAEQYF
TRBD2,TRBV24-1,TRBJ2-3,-,TGTGCCACCAGTGGGGCTAGCGGGGGACCGGATACGCAGTATTTT,CATSGASGGPDTQYF
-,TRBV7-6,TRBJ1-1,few,TGTGCCAGCAGCTTAGGGGAGGGGAGCACTGAAGCTTTCTTT,CASSLGEGSTEAFF
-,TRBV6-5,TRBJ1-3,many,TGTGCCAGCAGGCCCGGTTTCTCTGGAAACACCATATATTTT,CASRPGFSGNTIYF
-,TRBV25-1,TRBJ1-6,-,TGTGCCAGCAGTGGAGTGGCAGGGTTCACCTATAATTCACCCCTCCACTTT,CASSGVAGFTYNSPLHF
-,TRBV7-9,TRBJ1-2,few,TGTGCCAGCAGCCAAGTACCCGGGACCTCCTGGGGAGGCTACACCTTC,CASSQVPGTSWGGYTF
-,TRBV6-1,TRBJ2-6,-,TGTGCCAGCAGTGAATTAATATCGGCTTCTGGGGCCAACGTCCTGACTTTC,CASSELISASGANVLTF
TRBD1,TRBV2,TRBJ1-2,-,TGTTCCAGCAGCCGGACAGGGTCTAATAACTATGGCTACACCTTC,CSSSRTGSNNYGYTF
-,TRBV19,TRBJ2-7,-,TGTGCCAGTACCAGCCCGGGACCCCATACCGCGCAGTACTTC,CASTSPGPHTAQYF
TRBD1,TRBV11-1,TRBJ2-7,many,TGTGCCAGCAGCAGTGGGACAGTCTACGAGCAGTACTTC,CASSSGTVYEQYF
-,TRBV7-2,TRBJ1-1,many,TGTGCCAGCAGCTTAGGTGGTCGGGCGGGGACGAGGGCTTTCTTT,CASSLGGRAGTRAFF
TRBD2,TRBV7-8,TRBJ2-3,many,TGTGCCAGCAGCTTAGAACTAGCGGGGGGGCAGTCAGATACGCAGTATTTT,CASSLELAGGQSDTQYF
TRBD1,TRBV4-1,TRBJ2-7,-,TGCGCCAGCAGCCAAGCCCCCAGGGGGAGATCCTACGAGCAGTACTTC,CASSQAPRGRSYEQYF
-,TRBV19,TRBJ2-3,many,TGTGCCAGTAGCAACGCGGATACGCAGTATTTT,CASSNADTQYF
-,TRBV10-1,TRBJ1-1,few,TGCGCCAGCAGTAAAGGGGGGCCACCTGAAGCTTTCTTT,CASSKGGPPEAFF
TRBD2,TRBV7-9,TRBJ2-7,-,TGTGCCAGCAGCTCTAGCGGGGGTGTACACGAGCAGTACTTC,CASSSSGGVHEQYF
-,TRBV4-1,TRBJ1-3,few,TGCGCCAGCAGAAGGGACGGAGCGATCTCTGGAAACACCATATATTTT,CASRRDGAISGNTIYF
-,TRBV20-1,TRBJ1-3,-,TGCAGTGCTAGGTCTGTCAGGGGAGGCGGAAACACCATATATTTT,CSARSVRGGGNTIYF
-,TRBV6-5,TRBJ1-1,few,TGTGCCAGCAGTTACTCTGGGGGTATTAACACTGAAGCTTTCTTT,CASSYSGGINTEAFF
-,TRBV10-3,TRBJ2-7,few,TGTGCCAGCCGACAGGGTGAGCCCGGGGGCGAGCAGTACTTC,CASRQGEPGGEQYF
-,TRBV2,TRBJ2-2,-,TGTGCCACAGGAGGGGAGAACACCGGGGAGCTGTTTTTT,CATGGENTGELFF